Listed below are T cell receptor beta chains from one sample, sequenced in a study of shared clonotypes between healthy human individuals. Repertoires were generated with immunoSEQ multiplex PCR, while TCRdb's copy carries only in-frame clones and drops some. The table has millions of clones, around 90% seen once; the top ten hold over 0.12%. Sequenced sample: naive CD4+ T cells sorted from blood. These receptors all stem from a man aged 18 to 29 in good health. Both conserved end residues are part of each CDR3. Each record gives: J gene, D gene, clone size, V gene, CDR3 DNA, CDR3 protein. The D gene is left open where the match is weak. A row's size may be missing; if present it is once, few, many or a size class.

j_gene: TRBJ2-7
d_gene: TRBD2
abundance: .
v_gene: TRBV7-8
CDR3nt: TGTGCCAGCAGCTTACGGGAGGCCTACTCCTACGAGCAGTACTTC
CDR3aa: CASSLREAYSYEQYF

j_gene: TRBJ2-7
d_gene: .
abundance: once
v_gene: TRBV11-2
CDR3nt: TGTGCCAGCAGCCGAGGCGGGACGGTCTCCTACGAGCAGTACTTC
CDR3aa: CASSRGGTVSYEQYF

j_gene: TRBJ2-3
d_gene: TRBD2
abundance: .
v_gene: TRBV7-9
CDR3nt: TGTGCCAGCAGCTTATCGGCGGGAGATCGCACAGATACGCAGTATTTT
CDR3aa: CASSLSAGDRTDTQYF

j_gene: TRBJ1-1
d_gene: TRBD1
abundance: .
v_gene: TRBV5-6
CDR3nt: TGTGCCAGCAGCTGGAAATTGGGGACAGTCGATAACGTGAACACTGAAGCTTTCTTT
CDR3aa: CASSWKLGTVDNVNTEAFF

j_gene: TRBJ1-5
d_gene: .
abundance: .
v_gene: TRBV7-2
CDR3nt: TGTGCCAGCAGCCCGAATAACAGGAACAATCAGCCCCAGCATTTT
CDR3aa: CASSPNNRNNQPQHF

j_gene: TRBJ2-7
d_gene: TRBD1
abundance: .
v_gene: TRBV6-6
CDR3nt: TGTGCCAGCAGGACAGGGGAGTTGGGGGAGCAGTACTTC
CDR3aa: CASRTGELGEQYF

j_gene: TRBJ2-7
d_gene: TRBD1
abundance: .
v_gene: TRBV6-5
CDR3nt: TGTGCCAGCAGGTCCGGGACAGGGAGCGAGCAGTACTTC
CDR3aa: CASRSGTGSEQYF

j_gene: TRBJ2-7
d_gene: TRBD1
abundance: .
v_gene: TRBV18
CDR3nt: TGTGCCAGCTCACCACTAGGGACAGGGAGCCCCTACGAGCAGTACTTC
CDR3aa: CASSPLGTGSPYEQYF

j_gene: TRBJ2-1
d_gene: TRBD1
abundance: .
v_gene: TRBV4-3
CDR3nt: TGCGCCAGCAGCCAGCGGACAGGGTGGAATGAGCAGTTCTTC
CDR3aa: CASSQRTGWNEQFF

j_gene: TRBJ1-3
d_gene: .
abundance: .
v_gene: TRBV18
CDR3nt: TGTGCCAGCTCACCAACAGGGAATGGAAACACCATATATTTT
CDR3aa: CASSPTGNGNTIYF

j_gene: TRBJ1-4
d_gene: TRBD1
abundance: .
v_gene: TRBV19
CDR3nt: TGTGCCAGTAGGGAACAGGGGATAACTAATGAAAAACTGTTTTTT
CDR3aa: CASREQGITNEKLFF

j_gene: TRBJ1-2
d_gene: .
abundance: few
v_gene: TRBV7-8
CDR3nt: TGTGCCAGCAGCCCCCAACAGGGCCTCTATGGCTACACCTTC
CDR3aa: CASSPQQGLYGYTF

j_gene: TRBJ2-7
d_gene: .
abundance: .
v_gene: TRBV21-1
CDR3nt: TGTGCCAGCTCCCGCGGAAGGGGGCCACGTTCTCCCGGGACTAGCGGGGCCAGCTCCTACGAGCAGTACTTC
CDR3aa: CASSRGRGPRSPGTSGASSYEQYF

j_gene: TRBJ2-7
d_gene: .
abundance: .
v_gene: TRBV30
CDR3nt: TGTGCCTGGAGTGGTAGGACAGCTCCCTACGAGCAGTACTTC
CDR3aa: CAWSGRTAPYEQYF

j_gene: TRBJ2-2
d_gene: TRBD1
abundance: .
v_gene: TRBV11-3
CDR3nt: TGTGCCAGCAGCTCACAGGGGTCAAACACCGGGGAGCTGTTTTTT
CDR3aa: CASSSQGSNTGELFF

j_gene: TRBJ1-1
d_gene: .
abundance: .
v_gene: TRBV7-2
CDR3nt: TGTGCCAGCAGCGCGACGTCGGGGTGGACTGAAGCTTTCTTT
CDR3aa: CASSATSGWTEAFF

j_gene: TRBJ2-3
d_gene: .
abundance: .
v_gene: TRBV20-1
CDR3nt: TGCAGTGCCACGTGGGACCAAGGGCAGTATTTT
CDR3aa: CSATWDQGQYF

j_gene: TRBJ2-7
d_gene: TRBD2
abundance: once
v_gene: TRBV10-1
CDR3nt: TGCGCCAGCAGTGAGTCTCCTCTGGGGGGGTCCTACGAGCAGTACTTC
CDR3aa: CASSESPLGGSYEQYF

j_gene: TRBJ1-5
d_gene: .
abundance: few
v_gene: TRBV18
CDR3nt: TGTGCCAGCTCAGGGGAGTATAGCAATCAGCCCCAGCATTTT
CDR3aa: CASSGEYSNQPQHF

j_gene: TRBJ1-2
d_gene: TRBD1
abundance: .
v_gene: TRBV28
CDR3nt: TGTGCCAGCAGTTTACCCGACAGGGATTGGGGCTACACCTTC
CDR3aa: CASSLPDRDWGYTF

j_gene: TRBJ1-5
d_gene: .
abundance: .
v_gene: TRBV15
CDR3nt: TGTGCCACCAGCAGAGAAGGATTGATCAGGGAGGGGGAGCCCCAGCATTTT
CDR3aa: CATSREGLIREGEPQHF

j_gene: TRBJ1-4
d_gene: .
abundance: .
v_gene: TRBV5-1
CDR3nt: TGCGCCAGCAGCACTTGGGGAACTAATGAAAAACTGTTTTTT
CDR3aa: CASSTWGTNEKLFF